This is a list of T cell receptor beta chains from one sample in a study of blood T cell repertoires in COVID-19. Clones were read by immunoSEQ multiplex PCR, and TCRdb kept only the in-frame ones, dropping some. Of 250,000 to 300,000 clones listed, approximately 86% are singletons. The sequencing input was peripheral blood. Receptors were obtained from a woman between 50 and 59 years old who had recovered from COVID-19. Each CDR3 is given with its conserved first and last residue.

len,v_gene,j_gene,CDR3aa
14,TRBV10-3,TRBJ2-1,CAIRSGERSYEQFF
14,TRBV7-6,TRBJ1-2,CASSPSGGLYGYTF
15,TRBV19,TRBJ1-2,CASSILQGAQDGYTF
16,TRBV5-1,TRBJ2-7,CASSFPNRGDSYEQYF
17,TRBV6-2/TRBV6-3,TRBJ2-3,CASSYSTGLARRDTQYF
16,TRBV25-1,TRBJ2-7,CASSDRRTGGFDEQYF
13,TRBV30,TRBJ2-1,CAWLAGAVNEQFF
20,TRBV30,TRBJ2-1,CAWSVTGTSGRQSSYNEQFF
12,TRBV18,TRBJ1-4,CASSQLREDLFF
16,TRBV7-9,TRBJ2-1,CASSLGGTSGGREQFF
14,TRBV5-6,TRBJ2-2,CASKISILTGELFF
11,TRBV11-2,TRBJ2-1,CASSFNNEQFF
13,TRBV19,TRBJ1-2,CASSRDRGYGYTF
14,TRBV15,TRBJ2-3,CATSRQGSTDTQYF
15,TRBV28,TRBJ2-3,CASSFMGDNADTQYF
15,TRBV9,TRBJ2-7,CASSTGSGFSYEQYF
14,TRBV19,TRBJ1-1,CASSSRQGDTEAFF
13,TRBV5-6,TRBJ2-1,CASSLISGRGQFF
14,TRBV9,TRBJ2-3,CASGRTPWADTQYF
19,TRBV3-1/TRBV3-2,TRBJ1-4,CASSQDYCGRAGDIEKLFF
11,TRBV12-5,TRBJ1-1,CVGGMNTEAFF
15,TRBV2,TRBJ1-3,CASGVGGLDGNTIYF
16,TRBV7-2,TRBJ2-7,CASSLDVTSGIYEQYF
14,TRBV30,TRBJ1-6,CAWSHLGGDSPLHF
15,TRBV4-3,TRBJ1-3,CASSRVTGLGNTIYF
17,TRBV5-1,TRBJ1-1,CASSLAAGRKLNTEAFF
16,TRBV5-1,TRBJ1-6,CASSLVDSSYNSPLHF
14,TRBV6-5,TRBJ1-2,CASRTEGTGAGYTF
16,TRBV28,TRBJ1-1,CASRTGTANMNTEAFF
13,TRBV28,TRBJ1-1,CASSFAGRTEAFF
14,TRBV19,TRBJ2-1,CASSIVGAYNEQFF
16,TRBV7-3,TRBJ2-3,CASSLGLAASTDTQYF
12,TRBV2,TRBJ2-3,CASMGREDTQYF
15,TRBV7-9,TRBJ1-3,CASSIRQGTLATIYF
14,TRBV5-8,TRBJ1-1,CASSLRGLGTEAFF
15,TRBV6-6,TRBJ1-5,CASSYGQGINQPQHF
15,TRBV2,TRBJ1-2,CASSEARQPLYGYTF
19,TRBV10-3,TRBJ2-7,CAISESHSPPRLNSYEQYF
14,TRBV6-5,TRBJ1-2,CASSSTGAGYGYTF
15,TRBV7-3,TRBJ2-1,CASSLSSGRYNEQFF
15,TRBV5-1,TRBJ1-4,CASSFELAGGEKLFF
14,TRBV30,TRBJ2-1,CAWCGGSGYNEQFF
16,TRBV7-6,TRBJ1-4,CASSSRQGPDNEKLFF